Following are 7 T cell receptor beta chains from one sample sequenced in a study of blood T cell repertoires in COVID-19 (dated by TCRdb to the early 2020s). To prepare the library, the immunoSEQ multiplex PCR assay was applied. This immuneACCESS table, as held by TCRdb, lists in-frame sequences with V and J called but not all clones. Of the missing ones, under half trace to an unresolved V gene in checked studies; the others have no known cause. The sample table shows roughly 360,000 clones, and roughly 80% are seen once. The top ten clonotypes cover about 5% of the sample. The sample consisted of PBMCs or T cells enriched from blood (not recorded which). Every receptor here comes from a woman between 45 and 65 years old who had recovered from COVID-19.

CDR3 DNA: TGTGCCAGCAGCTGGACTAGCGGAAACTTCTACAATGAGCAGTTCTTC. Amino acid sequence: CASSWTSGNFYNEQFF. The chain links TRBV6-2 or TRBV6-3 to TRBJ2-1; 10 bases are a match to TRBD2. Looked up from germline, CDR1 is MNHEY and CDR2 is SVGEGT. V lost 6 bases to trimming and J lost 3 bases; unmatched junction nucleotides: 8. The CDR3 is 16 amino acids.

The CDR3 sequence: CASSTGTGRNEQFF. Written as DNA, the CDR3 is TGTGCCAGCAGCACCGGGACAGGGAGGAATGAGCAGTTCTTC. The V call is TRBV5-6, the J call TRBJ2-1, with 9 bases lining up with TRBD1. CDR1 and CDR2 from the germline V gene are SGHDT and YYEEEE. The CDR3 spans 14 residues. Unmatched junction bases numbered 6, after V lost 4 bases and J lost 7 bases.

The chain uses TRBV2 and TRBJ2-1; a possible D gene is TRBD1 (6 bases). V was cut by 10 bases and J by 0 bases, with 13 bases left in between. Germline CDR1 reads SNHLY; CDR2 reads FYNNEI. CDR3 length equals 14 residues. The CDR3: CANTGTSSYNEQFF. CDR3 in DNA: TGTGCCAATACCGGGACATCCTCCTACAATGAGCAGTTCTTC. The full variable domain, in which reference TRBV2 and TRBJ2-1 provide the parts outside the CDR3, is EPEVTQTPSHQVTQMGQEVILRCVPISNHLYFYWYRQILGQKVEFLVSFYNNEISEKSEIFDDQFSVERPDGSNFTLKIRSTKLEDSAMYFCANTGTSSYNEQFFGPGTRLTVL.

This chain joins TRBV9 and TRBJ2-5, with 10 bases aligning to TRBD2. Germline CDR1 SGDLS, CDR2 YYNGEE. There are 17 residues in the CDR3. The V segment lost 2 bases and the J segment 0 bases; nucleotides outside the gene matches: 7. The chain's CDR3 is CASSVGGLAGDQETQYF. The CDR3 nucleotides read TGTGCCAGCAGCGTCGGGGGGCTAGCGGGGGACCAAGAGACCCAGTACTTC.

The chain is built from TRBV2 and TRBJ1-1; the D is unclear. Germline V gene lookup returns CDR1 SNHLY and CDR2 FYNNEI. The CDR3 runs to 12 residues. The V and J ends lost 10 bases and 7 bases respectively, with 16 bases between them. Here the CDR3 reads CANPVPGGEAFF. As DNA, the CDR3 is TGTGCCAACCCGGTTCCCGGAGGTGAAGCTTTCTTT.

This sequence joins TRBV7-9 and TRBJ2-2, with 8 nucleotides matching TRBD2. Looked up from germline, CDR1 is SEHNR and CDR2 is FQNEAQ (reference sequence). The CDR3 length is 16 residues. Germline trimming cut 11 bases from V and 4 bases from J; bases unmatched to any gene: 15. The CDR3 reads CAAPPGFTSGTGELFF. For the CDR3, the DNA is TGTGCCGCCCCCCCGGGATTTACTAGCGGCACCGGGGAGCTGTTTTTT.

The chain links TRBV2 to TRBJ1-1; 7 bases map to TRBD1. The CDR3 spans 18 residues. With 2 bases clipped from V and 2 bases from J, the junction kept 14 bases outside the gene matches. CDR1 and CDR2 (germline): SNHLY, FYNNEI. The DNA for the CDR3 is TGTGCCAGCAGTGAAAGGCCCTATGACAGGGTTGTCAACACTGAAGCTTTCTTT. Translation gives CASSERPYDRVVNTEAFF. The variable domain in full, with the rest retrieved from reference TRBV2 and TRBJ1-1, is EPEVTQTPSHQVTQMGQEVILRCVPISNHLYFYWYRQILGQKVEFLVSFYNNEISEKSEIFDDQFSVERPDGSNFTLKIRSTKLEDSAMYFCASSERPYDRVVNTEAFFGQGTRLTVV.